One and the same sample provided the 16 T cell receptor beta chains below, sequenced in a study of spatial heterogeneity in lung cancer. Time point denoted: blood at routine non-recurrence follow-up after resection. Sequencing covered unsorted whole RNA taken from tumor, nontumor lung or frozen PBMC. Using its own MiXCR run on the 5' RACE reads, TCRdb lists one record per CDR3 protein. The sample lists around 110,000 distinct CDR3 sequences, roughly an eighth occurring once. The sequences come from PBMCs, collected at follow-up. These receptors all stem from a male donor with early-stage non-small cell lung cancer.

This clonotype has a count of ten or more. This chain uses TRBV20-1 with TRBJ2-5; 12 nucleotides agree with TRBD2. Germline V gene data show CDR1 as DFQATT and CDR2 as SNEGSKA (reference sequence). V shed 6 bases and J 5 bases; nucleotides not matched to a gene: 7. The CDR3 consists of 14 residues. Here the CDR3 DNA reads TGCAGTGCCGCCCTAGCGGGGGGGTCGGAGACCCAGTACTTC. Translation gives CSAALAGGSETQYF.

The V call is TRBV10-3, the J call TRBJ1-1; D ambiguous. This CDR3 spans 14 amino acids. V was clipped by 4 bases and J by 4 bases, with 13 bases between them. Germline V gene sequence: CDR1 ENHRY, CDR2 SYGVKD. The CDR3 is CAISVVLLGTEAFF. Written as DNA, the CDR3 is TGTGCCATCAGTGTAGTCTTATTGGGCACTGAAGCTTTCTTT.

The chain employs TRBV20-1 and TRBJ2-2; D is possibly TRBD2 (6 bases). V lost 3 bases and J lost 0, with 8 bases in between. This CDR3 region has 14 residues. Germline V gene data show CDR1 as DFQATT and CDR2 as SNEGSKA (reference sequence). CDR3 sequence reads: CSASRGANTGELFF. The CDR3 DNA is TGCAGTGCTAGCCGCGGGGCGAACACCGGGGAGCTGTTTTTT.

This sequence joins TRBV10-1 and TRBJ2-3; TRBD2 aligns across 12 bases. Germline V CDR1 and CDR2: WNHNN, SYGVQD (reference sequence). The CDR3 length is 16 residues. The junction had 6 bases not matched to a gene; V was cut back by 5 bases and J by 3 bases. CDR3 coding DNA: TGCGCCAGCAGTACAGGACTAGCGGGGAGGACAGATACGCAGTATTTT. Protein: CASSTGLAGRTDTQYF.

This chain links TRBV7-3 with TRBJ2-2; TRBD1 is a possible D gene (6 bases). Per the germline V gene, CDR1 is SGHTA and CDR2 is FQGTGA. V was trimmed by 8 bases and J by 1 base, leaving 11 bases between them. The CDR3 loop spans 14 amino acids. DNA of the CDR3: TGTGCCAGCGGCCTGGGACAGAACACCGGGGAGCTGTTTTTT. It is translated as CASGLGQNTGELFF.

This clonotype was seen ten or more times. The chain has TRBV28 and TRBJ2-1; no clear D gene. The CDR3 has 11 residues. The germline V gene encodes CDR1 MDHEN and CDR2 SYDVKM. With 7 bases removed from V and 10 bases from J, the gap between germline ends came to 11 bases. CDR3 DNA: TGTGCCAGCACCACAAAAAGGGAGCAGTTCTTC. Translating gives CASTTKREQFF.

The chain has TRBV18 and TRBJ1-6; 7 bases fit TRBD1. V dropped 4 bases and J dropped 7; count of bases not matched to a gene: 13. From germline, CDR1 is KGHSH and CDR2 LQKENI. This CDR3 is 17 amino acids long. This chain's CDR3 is CASSLRTGLLPNSPLHF. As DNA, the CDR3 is TGTGCCAGCTCACTCAGGACAGGTCTCTTGCCGAATTCACCCCTCCACTTT. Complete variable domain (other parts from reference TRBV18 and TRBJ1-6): NAGVMQNPRHLVRRRGQEARLRCSPMKGHSHVYWYRQLPEEGLKFMVYLQKENIIDESGMPKERFSAEFPKEGPSILRIQQVVRGDSAAYFCASSLRTGLLPNSPLHFGNGTRLTVT.

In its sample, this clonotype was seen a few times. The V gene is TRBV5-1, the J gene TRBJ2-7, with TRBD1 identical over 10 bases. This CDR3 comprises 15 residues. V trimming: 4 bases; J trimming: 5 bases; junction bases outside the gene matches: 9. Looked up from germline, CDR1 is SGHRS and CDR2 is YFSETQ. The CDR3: CASSPPGTGVDEQYF. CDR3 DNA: TGCGCCAGCAGCCCACCCGGGACAGGGGTCGACGAGCAGTACTTC.

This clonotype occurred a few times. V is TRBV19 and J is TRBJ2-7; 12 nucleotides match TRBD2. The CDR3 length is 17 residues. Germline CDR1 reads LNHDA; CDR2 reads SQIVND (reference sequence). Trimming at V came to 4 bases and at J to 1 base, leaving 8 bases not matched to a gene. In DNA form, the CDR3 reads TGTGCCAGTAGTACTGGACTAGCGGGGTGGCCGTCCTACGAGCAGTACTTC. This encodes CASSTGLAGWPSYEQYF.

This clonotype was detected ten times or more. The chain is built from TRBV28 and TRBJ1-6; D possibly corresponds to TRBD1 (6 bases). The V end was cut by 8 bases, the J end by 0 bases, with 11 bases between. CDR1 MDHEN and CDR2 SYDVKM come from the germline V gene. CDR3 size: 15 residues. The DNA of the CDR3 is TGTGCCAGCGGCAAGACAGGCTCCTATAATTCACCCCTCCACTTT. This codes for CASGKTGSYNSPLHF.

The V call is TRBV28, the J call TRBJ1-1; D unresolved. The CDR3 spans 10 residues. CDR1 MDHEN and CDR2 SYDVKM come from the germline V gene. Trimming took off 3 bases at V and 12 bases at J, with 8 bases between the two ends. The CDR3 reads CASSFGWTFF. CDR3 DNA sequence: TGTGCCAGCAGTTTTGGGTGGACTTTCTTT.

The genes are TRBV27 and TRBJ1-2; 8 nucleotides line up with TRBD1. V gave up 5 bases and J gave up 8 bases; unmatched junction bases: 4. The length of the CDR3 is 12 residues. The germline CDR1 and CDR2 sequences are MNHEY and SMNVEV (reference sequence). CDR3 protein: CASSPTGAGYTF. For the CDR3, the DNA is TGTGCCAGCAGTCCGACAGGGGCCGGCTACACCTTC.

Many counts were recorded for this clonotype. DNA of the CDR3: TGTGCCAGCATCCCGACAGGGCCTCAGCCCCAGCATTTT. This translates into CASIPTGPQPQHF. The chain recombines TRBV7-9 with TRBJ1-5; 7 nucleotides match TRBD1. Looked up from germline, CDR1 is SEHNR and CDR2 is FQNEAQ (reference sequence). V shed 7 bases, J shed 6 bases, and the junction held 6 bases outside the gene matches. The length of the CDR3 is 13 residues.

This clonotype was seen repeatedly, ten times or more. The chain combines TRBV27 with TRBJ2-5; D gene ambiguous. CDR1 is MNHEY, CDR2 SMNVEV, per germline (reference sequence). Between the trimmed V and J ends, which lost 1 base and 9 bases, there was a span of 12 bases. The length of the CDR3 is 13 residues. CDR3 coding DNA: TGTGCCAGCAGTTTATACTTTGCGGCGGCCCAGTACTTC. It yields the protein CASSLYFAAAQYF.

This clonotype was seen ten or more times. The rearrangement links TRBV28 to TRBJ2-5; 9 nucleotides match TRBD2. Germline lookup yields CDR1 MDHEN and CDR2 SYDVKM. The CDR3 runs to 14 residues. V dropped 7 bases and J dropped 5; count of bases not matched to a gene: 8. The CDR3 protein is CASTVSGGAETQYF. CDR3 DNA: TGTGCCAGCACAGTTAGCGGGGGCGCCGAGACCCAGTACTTC.

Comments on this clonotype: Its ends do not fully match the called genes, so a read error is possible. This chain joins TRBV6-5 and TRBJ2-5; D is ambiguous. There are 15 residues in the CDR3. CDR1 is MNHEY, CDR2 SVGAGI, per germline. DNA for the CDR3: TGTGCCAGCAGTTACTCCCTGGGCGACCGGGCCCCCCAATACTTC. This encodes CASSYSLGDRAPQYF.